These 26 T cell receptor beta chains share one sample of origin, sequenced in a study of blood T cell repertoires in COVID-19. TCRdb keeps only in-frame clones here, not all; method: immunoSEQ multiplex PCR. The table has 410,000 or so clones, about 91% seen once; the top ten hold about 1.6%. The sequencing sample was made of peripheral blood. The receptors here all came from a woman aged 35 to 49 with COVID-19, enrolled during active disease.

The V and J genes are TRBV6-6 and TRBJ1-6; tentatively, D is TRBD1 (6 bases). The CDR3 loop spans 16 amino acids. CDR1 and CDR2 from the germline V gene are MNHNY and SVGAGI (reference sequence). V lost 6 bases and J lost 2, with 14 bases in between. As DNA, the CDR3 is TGTGCCAGCAGCCCCGGACAGAACGCCTATAATTCACCCCTCCACTTT. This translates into CASSPGQNAYNSPLHF.

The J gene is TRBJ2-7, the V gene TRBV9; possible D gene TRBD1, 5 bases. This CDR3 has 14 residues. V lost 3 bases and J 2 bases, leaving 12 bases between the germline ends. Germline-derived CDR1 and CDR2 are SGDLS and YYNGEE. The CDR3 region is CASSGRQPPYEQYF. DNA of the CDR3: TGTGCCAGCAGCGGCCGACAGCCTCCCTACGAGCAGTACTTC.

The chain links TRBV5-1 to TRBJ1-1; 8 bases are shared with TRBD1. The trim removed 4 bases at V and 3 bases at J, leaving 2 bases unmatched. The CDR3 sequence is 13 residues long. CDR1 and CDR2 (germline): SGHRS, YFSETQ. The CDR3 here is CASSLGQDTEAFF. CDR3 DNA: TGCGCCAGCAGCCTGGGACAGGACACTGAAGCTTTCTTT.

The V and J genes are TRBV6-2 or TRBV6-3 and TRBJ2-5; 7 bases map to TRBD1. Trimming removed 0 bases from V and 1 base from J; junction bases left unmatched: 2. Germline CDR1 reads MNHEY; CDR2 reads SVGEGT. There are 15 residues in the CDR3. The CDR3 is CASSYSRTGQETQYF. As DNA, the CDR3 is TGTGCCAGCAGTTACTCCCGGACAGGCCAAGAGACCCAGTACTTC.

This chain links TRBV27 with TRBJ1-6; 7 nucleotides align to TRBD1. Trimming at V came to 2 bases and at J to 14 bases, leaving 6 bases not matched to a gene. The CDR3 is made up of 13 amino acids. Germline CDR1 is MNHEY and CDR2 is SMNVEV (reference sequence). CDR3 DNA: TGTGCCAGCAGTTTAAACAGGGGTCAGGCCCTCCACTTT. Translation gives CASSLNRGQALHF.

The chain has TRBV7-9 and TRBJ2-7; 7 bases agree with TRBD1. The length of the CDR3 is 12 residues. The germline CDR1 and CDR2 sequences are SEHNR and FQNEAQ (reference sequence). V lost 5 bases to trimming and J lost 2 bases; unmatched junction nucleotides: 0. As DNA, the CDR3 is TGTGCCAGCAGCACAGGGGCCTACGAGCAGTACTTC. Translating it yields CASSTGAYEQYF.

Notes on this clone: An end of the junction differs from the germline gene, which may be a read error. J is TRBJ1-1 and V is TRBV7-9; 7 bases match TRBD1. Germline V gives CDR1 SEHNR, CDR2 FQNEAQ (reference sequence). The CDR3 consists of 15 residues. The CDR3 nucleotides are TGTGCCAGCACCTTAGGGGACAGAACGAACACTGAAGCTTTCTTT. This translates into CASTLGDRTNTEAFF.

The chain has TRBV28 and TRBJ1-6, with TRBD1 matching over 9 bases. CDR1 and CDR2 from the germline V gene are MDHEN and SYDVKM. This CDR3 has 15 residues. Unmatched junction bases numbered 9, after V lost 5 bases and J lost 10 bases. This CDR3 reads CASSPRTGTGSPLHF. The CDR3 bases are TGTGCCAGCAGTCCCCGGACAGGGACAGGGTCACCCCTCCACTTT.

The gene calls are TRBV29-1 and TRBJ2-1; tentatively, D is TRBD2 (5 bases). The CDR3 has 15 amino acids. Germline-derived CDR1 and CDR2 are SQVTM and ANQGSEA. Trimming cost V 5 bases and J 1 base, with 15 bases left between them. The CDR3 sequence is CSVKSAATSYNEQFF. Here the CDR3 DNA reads TGCAGCGTTAAGTCAGCGGCCACTTCCTACAATGAGCAGTTCTTC.

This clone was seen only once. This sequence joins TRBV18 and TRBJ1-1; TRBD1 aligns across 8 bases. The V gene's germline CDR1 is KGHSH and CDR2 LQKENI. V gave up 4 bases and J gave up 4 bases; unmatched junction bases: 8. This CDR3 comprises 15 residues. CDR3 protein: CASSLLQGAGTEAFF. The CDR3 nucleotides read TGTGCCAGCTCACTTCTGCAGGGGGCTGGCACTGAAGCTTTCTTT.

The CDR3 DNA follows: TGTGCCAGCAGCTTGGGGCGGGATCAAGAAAAACTGTTTTTT. Amino acids: CASSLGRDQEKLFF. The V call is TRBV5-4, the J call TRBJ1-4; D not certain. Trimming took 0 bases from V and 8 from J, leaving 11 bases between them. CDR1 is SGHNT, CDR2 YYREEE, per germline (reference sequence). This CDR3 region has 14 residues.

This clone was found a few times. CDR3 sequence reads: CASSLAGGGGIQYF. CDR3 bases: TGTGCCAGCAGCTTGGCCGGGGGAGGAGGCATTCAGTACTTC. This rearrangement joins TRBV5-4 to TRBJ2-4; D might be TRBD2 (6 bases). Germline CDR1 is SGHNT and CDR2 is YYREEE (reference sequence). The CDR3 spans 14 residues. V dropped 0 bases and J dropped 9 bases, with 13 bases sitting between them. Full variable domain (rest looked up from reference TRBV5-4 and TRBJ2-4): ETGVTQSPTHLIKTRGQQVTLRCSSQSGHNTVSWYQQALGQGPQFIFQYYREEENGRGNFPPRFSGLQFPNYSSELNVNALELDDSALYLCASSLAGGGGIQYFGAGTRLSVL.

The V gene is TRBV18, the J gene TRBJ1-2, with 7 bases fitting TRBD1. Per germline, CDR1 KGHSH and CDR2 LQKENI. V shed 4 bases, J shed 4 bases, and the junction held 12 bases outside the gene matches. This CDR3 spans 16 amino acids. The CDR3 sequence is CASSRGQANPRYGYTF. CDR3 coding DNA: TGTGCCAGCTCACGCGGACAGGCAAACCCTCGCTATGGCTACACCTTC.

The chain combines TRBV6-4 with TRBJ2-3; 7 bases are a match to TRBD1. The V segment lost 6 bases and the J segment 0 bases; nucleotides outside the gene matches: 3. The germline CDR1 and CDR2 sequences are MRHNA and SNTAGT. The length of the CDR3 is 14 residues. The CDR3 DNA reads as TGTGCCAGCAGAAGGACAGGAAGCACAGATACGCAGTATTTT. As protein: CASRRTGSTDTQYF.

As DNA, the CDR3 is TGTGCCTGGAGTAGGGGACAGGGGCACAATCAGCCCCAGCATTTT. Translation gives CAWSRGQGHNQPQHF. The J gene is TRBJ1-5, the V gene TRBV30; 10 positions agree with TRBD1. This CDR3 has 15 residues. Germline values: CDR1 GTSNPN, CDR2 SVGIG (reference sequence). After removal of 2 bases from V and 3 bases from J, the junction contained 4 bases not matched to a gene.

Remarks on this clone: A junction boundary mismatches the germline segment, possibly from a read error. Written as DNA, the CDR3 is TGTGCCAGCAGACTTACAGGGGCTGTGTACTTC. Protein product: CASRLTGAVYF. This chain joins TRBV6-5 and TRBJ1-2; TRBD1 aligns across 7 bases. In germline, CDR1 is MNHEY, CDR2 SVGAGI. There are 11 residues in the CDR3.

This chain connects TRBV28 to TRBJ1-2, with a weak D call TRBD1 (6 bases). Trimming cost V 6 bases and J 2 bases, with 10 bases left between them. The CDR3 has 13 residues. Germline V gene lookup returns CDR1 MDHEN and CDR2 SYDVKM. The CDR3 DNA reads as TGTGCCAGCAGGCCCGGGACAAACTATGGCTACACCTTC. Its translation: CASRPGTNYGYTF.

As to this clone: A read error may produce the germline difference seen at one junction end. Here the CDR3 reads CASSPGRGQELRAEF. The CDR3 nucleotides are TGTGCCAGCTCACCGGGCAGGGGCCAAGAGCTTAGGGCGGAATTT. The V and J genes are TRBV18 and TRBJ1-4, with D possibly matching TRBD1 (6 bases). This CDR3 has 15 residues. Germline CDR1 KGHSH, CDR2 LQKENI.

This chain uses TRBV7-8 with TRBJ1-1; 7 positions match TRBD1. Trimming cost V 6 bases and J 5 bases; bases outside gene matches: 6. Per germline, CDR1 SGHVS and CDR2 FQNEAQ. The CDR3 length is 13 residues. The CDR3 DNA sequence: TGTGCCAGCAGTCTTGACAGGGCAACTGAAGCTTTCTTT. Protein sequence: CASSLDRATEAFF.

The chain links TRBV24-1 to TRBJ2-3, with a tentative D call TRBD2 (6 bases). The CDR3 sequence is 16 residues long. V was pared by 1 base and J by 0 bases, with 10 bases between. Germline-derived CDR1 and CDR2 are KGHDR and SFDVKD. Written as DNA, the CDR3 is TGTGCCACCAGTGATTTTTCGGGGGTTAGCACAGATACGCAGTATTTT. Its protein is CATSDFSGVSTDTQYF.

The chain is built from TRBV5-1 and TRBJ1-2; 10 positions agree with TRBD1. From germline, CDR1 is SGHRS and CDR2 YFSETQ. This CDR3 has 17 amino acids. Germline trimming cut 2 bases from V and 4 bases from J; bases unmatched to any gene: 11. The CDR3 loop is CASSFARQGARGYGYTF. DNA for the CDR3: TGCGCCAGCAGCTTTGCACGACAGGGGGCAAGAGGCTATGGCTACACCTTC.

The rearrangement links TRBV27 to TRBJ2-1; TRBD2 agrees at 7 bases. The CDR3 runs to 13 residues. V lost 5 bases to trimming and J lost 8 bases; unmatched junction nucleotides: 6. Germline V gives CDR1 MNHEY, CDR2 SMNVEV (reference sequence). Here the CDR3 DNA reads TGTGCCAGCAGTAGCCGGCGGGGGTATGAGCAGTTCTTC. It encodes CASSSRRGYEQFF.

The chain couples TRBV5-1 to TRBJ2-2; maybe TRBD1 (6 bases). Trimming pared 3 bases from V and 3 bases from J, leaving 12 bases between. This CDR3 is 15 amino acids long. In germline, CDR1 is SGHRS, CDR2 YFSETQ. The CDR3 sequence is CASSWGPGDTGELFF. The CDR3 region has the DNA TGCGCCAGCAGCTGGGGACCAGGGGACACCGGGGAGCTGTTTTTT.

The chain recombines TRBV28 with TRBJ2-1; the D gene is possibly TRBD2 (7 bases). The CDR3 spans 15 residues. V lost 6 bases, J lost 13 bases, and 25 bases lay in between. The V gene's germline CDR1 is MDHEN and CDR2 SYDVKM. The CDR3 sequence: CASSPLGGTIGGQFF. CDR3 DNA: TGTGCCAGCAGCCCTTTGGGGGGGACAATCGGCGGCCAGTTCTTC.

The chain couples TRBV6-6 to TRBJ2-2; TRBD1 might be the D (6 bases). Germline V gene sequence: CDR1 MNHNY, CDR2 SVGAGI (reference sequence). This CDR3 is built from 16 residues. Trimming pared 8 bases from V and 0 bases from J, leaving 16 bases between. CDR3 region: CASPKAGTTNTGELFF. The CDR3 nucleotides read TGTGCCAGCCCGAAAGCAGGGACAACGAACACCGGGGAGCTGTTTTTT.

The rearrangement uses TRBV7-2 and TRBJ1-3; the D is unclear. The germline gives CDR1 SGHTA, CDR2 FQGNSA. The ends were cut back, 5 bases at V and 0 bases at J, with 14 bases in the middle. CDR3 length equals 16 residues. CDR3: CASSAGSGLSGNTIYF. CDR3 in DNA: TGTGCCAGCAGCGCTGGTTCCGGACTCTCTGGAAACACCATATATTTT. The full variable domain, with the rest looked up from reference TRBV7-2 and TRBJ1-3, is GAGVSQSPSNKVTEKGKDVELRCDPISGHTALYWYRQSLGQGLEFLIYFQGNSAPDKSGLPSDRFSAERTGGSVSTLTIQRTQQEDSAVYLCASSAGSGLSGNTIYFGEGSWLTVV.